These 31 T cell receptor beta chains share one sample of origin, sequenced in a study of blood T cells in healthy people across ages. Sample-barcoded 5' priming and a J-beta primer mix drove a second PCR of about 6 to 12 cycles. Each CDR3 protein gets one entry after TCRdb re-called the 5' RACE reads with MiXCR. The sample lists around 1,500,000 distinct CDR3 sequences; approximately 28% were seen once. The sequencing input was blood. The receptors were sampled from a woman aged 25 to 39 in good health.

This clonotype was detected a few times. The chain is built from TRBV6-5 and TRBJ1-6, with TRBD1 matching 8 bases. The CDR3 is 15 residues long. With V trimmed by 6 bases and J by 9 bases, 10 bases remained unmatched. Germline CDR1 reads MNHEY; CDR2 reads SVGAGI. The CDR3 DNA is TGTGCCAGCAGGGGTTCGGGGACAGGCACTTCACCCCTCCACTTT. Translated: CASRGSGTGTSPLHF.

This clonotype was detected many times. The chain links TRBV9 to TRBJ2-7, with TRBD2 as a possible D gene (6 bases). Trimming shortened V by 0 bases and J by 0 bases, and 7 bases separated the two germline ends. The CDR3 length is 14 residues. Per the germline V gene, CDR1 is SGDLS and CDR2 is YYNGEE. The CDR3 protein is CASSVVGSSYEQYF. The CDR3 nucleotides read TGTGCCAGCAGCGTAGTCGGGAGCTCCTACGAGCAGTACTTC.

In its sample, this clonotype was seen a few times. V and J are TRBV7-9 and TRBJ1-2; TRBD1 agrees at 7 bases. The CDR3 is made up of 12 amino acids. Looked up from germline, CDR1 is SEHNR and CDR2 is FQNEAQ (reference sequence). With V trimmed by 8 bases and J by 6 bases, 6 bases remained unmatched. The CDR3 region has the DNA TGTGCCAGCGGCCACAGGGGCGATGGCTACACCTTC. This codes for CASGHRGDGYTF.

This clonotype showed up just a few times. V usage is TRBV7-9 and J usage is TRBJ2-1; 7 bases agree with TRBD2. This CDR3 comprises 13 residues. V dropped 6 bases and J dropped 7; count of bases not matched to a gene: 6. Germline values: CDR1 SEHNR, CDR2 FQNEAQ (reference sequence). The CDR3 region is CASSLGGENEQFF. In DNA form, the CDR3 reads TGTGCCAGCAGTTTGGGGGGGGAAAATGAGCAGTTCTTC. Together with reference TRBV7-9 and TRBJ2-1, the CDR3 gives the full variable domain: DTGVSQNPRHKITKRGQNVTFRCDPISEHNRLYWYRQTLGQGPEFLTYFQNEAQLEKSRLLSDRFSAERPKGSFSTLEIQRTEQGDSAMYLCASSLGGENEQFFGPGTRLTVL.

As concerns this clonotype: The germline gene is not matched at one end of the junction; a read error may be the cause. The CDR3 nucleotides read TGTGCCGTCAGTGCCGGAACAACTAATGAAAAACTGTTTTTT. It specifies CAVSAGTTNEKLFF. The J gene is TRBJ1-4, the V gene TRBV10-3; D unclear. The CDR3 consists of 14 residues. The germline V gene has CDR1 ENHRY and CDR2 SYGVKD.

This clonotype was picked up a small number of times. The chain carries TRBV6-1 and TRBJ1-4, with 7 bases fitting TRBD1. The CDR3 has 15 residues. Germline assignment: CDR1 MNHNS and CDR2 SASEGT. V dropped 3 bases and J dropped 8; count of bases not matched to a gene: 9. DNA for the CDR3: TGTGCCAGCAGTGAGAAATACAGGGGTGGAGAAAAACTGTTTTTT. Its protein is CASSEKYRGGEKLFF.

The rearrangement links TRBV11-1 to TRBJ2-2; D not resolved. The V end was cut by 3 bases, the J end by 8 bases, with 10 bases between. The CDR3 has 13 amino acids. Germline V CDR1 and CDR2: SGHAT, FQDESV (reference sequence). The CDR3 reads CASSFWSGGELFF. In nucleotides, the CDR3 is TGTGCCAGCAGCTTTTGGTCGGGTGGGGAGCTGTTTTTT.

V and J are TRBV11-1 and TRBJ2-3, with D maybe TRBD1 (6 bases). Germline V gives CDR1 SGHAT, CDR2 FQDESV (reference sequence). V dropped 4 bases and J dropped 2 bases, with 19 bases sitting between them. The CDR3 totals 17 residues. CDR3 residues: CASSSVGADFYTDTQYF. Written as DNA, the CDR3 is TGTGCCAGCAGCTCCGTGGGGGCGGACTTCTACACAGATACGCAGTATTTT.

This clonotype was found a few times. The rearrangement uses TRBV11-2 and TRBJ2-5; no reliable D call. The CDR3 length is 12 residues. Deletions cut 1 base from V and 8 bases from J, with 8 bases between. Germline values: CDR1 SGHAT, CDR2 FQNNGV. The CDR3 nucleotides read TGTGCCAGCAGCTTAGCACCAGGAACCCAGTACTTC. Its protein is CASSLAPGTQYF.

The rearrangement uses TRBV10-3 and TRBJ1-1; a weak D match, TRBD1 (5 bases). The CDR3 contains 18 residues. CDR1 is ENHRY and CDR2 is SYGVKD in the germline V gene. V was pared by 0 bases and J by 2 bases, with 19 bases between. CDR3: CAISESTAKGRANTEAFF. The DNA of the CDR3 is TGTGCCATCAGTGAGTCGACAGCCAAGGGGCGGGCCAACACTGAAGCTTTCTTT.

The CDR3 spells CASSQDLGAGLSQETQYF. The CDR3 DNA is TGTGCCAGCAGCCAAGACTTGGGGGCCGGTCTGAGCCAAGAGACCCAGTACTTC. The chain combines TRBV14 with TRBJ2-5, with D perhaps matching TRBD1 (6 bases). This CDR3 spans 18 amino acids. Germline-derived CDR1 and CDR2 are SGHDN and FVKESK. Trimming removed 0 bases from V and 1 base from J, with 18 bases in between.

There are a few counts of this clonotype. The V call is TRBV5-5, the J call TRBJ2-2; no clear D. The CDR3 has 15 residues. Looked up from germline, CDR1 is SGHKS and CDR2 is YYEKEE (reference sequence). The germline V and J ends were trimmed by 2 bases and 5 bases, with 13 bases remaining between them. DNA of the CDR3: TGTGCCAGCAGCTTTTTCGGCGATACAACCGGGGAGCTGTTTTTT. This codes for CASSFFGDTTGELFF.

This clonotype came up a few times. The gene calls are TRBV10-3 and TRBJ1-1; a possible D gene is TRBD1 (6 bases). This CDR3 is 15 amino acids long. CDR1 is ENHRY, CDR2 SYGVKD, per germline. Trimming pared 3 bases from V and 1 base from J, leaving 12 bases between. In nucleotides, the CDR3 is TGTGCCATCAGTGACGGGGGGCCCTCGAACACTGAAGCTTTCTTT. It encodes CAISDGGPSNTEAFF.

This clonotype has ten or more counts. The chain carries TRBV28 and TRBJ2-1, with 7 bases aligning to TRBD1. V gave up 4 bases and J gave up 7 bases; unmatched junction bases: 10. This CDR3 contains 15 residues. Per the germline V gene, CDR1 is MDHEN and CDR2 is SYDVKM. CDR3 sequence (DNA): TGTGCCAGCAGTTCGCGACAGGGTGTAGCGAATGAGCAGTTCTTC. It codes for CASSSRQGVANEQFF.

DNA for the CDR3: TGCAGTGCTAGAGACTTACAGGAGATAACTGAGCAGTACTTC. Protein: CSARDLQEITEQYF. The rearrangement joins TRBV20-1 to TRBJ2-4, with D tentatively TRBD1 (5 bases). The germline V gene encodes CDR1 DFQATT and CDR2 SNEGSKA (reference sequence). The V and J ends lost 0 bases and 13 bases respectively, with 19 bases between them. The CDR3 spans 14 residues.

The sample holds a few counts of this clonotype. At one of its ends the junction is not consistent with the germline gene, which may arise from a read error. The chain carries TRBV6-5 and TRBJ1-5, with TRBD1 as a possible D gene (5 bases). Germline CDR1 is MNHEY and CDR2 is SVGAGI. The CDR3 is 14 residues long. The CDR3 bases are TGTGTCAGCAGTCTCCGGGGGGGCAATCAGCCCCAGCATTTT. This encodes CVSSLRGGNQPQHF.

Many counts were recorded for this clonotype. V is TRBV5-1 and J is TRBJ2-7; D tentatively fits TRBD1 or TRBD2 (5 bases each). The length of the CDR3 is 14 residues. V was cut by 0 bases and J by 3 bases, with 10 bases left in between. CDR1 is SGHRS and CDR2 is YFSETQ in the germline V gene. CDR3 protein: CASSLVVGDYEQYF. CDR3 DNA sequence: TGCGCCAGCAGCTTGGTCGTGGGGGACTACGAGCAGTACTTC.

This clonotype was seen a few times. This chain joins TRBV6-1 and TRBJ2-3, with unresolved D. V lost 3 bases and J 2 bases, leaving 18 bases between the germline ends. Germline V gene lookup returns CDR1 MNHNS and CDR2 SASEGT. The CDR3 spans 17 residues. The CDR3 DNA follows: TGTGCCAGCAGTGACCTACGCCAGCGAGCGATCACAGATACGCAGTATTTT. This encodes CASSDLRQRAITDTQYF.

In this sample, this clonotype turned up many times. This CDR3 is CSATEETSGGVTDTQYF. In nucleotides, the CDR3 is TGCAGTGCTACGGAGGAGACTAGCGGGGGGGTCACAGATACGCAGTATTTT. The chain joins TRBV20-1 to TRBJ2-3; 14 bases agree with TRBD2. Germline V gives CDR1 DFQATT, CDR2 SNEGSKA (reference sequence). The length of the CDR3 is 17 residues. J was trimmed by 2 bases and V by 4 bases; bases with no gene match: 8.

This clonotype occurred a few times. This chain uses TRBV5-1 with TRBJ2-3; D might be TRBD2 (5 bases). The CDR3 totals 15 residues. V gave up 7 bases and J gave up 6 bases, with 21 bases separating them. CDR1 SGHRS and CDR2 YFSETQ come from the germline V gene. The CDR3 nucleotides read TGCGCCAGCGATGCAAGTGGAGGCCCGGGCGATACGCAGTATTTT. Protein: CASDASGGPGDTQYF.

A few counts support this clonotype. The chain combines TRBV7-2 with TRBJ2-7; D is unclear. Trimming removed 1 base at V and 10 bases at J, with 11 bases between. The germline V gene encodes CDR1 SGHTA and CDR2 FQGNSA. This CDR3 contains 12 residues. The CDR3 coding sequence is TGTGCCAGCAGCTTAGGTTGGCCACCACAGTACTTC. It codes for CASSLGWPPQYF.

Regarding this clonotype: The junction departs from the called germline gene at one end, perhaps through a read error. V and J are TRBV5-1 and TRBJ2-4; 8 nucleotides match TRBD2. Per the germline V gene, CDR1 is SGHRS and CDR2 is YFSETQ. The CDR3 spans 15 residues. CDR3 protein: CASSLDDSGIYEQDF. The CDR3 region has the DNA TGCGCCAGCAGCTTGGACGATAGCGGGATCTACGAGCAGGACTTC.

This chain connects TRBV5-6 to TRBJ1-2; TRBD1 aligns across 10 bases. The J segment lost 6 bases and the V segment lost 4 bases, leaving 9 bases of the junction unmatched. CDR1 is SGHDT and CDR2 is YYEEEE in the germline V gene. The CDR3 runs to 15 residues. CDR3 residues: CASSAYTGTGDGYTF. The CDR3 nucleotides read TGTGCCAGCAGCGCCTACACCGGGACAGGGGATGGCTACACCTTC.

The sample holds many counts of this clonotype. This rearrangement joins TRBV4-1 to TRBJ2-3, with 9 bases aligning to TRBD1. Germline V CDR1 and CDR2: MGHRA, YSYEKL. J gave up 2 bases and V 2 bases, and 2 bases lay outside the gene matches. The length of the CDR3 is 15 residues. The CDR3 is CASSQRTGDTDTQYF. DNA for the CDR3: TGCGCCAGCAGCCAACGGACAGGGGACACAGATACGCAGTATTTT.

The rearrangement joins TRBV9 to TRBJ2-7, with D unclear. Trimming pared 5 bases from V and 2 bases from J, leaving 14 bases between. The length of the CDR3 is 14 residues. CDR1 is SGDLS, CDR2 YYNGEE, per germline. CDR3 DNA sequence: TGTGCCAGCAGTGGGCAGGCTGGGGCCTACGAGCAGTACTTC. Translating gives CASSGQAGAYEQYF. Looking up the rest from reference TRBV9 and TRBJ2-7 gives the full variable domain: DSGVTQTPKHLITATGQRVTLRCSPRSGDLSVYWYQQSLDQGLQFLIQYYNGEERAKGNILERFSAQQFPDLHSELNLSSLELGDSALYFCASSGQAGAYEQYFGPGTRLTVT.

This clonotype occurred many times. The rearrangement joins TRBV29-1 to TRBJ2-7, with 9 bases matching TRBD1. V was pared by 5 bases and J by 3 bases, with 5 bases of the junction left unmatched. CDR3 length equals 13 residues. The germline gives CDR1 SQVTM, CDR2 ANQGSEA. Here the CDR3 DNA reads TGCAGCGTTCCCGGGACAGGGCTCTACGAGCAGTACTTC. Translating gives CSVPGTGLYEQYF.

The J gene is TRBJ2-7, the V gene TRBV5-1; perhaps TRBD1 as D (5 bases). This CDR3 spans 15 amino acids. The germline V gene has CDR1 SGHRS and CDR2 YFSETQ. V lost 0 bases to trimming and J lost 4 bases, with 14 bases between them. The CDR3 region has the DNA TGCGCCAGCAGCTTGGAGCAGGGTCCTGGGTACGAGCAGTACTTC. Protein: CASSLEQGPGYEQYF.

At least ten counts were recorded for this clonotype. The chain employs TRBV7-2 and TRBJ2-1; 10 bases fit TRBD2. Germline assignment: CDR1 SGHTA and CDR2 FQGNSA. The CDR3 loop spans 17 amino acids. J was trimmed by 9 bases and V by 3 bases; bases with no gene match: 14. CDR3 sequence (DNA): TGTGCCAGCAGCTTGGGGGGGCTAGCGGGGGCTCCGGGTGAGCAGTTCTTC. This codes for CASSLGGLAGAPGEQFF. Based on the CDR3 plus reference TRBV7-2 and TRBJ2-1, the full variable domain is GAGVSQSPSNKVTEKGKDVELRCDPISGHTALYWYRQSLGQGLEFLIYFQGNSAPDKSGLPSDRFSAERTGGSVSTLTIQRTQQEDSAVYLCASSLGGLAGAPGEQFFGPGTRLTVL.

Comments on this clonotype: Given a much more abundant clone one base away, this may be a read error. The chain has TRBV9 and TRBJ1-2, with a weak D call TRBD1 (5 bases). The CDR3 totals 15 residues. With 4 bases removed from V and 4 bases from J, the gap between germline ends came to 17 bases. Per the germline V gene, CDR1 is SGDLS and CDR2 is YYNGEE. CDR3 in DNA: TGTGCCAGCAGCTTCAGCCGGGACTTTCGCTATGGCTACACCTTC. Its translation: CASSFSRDFRYGYTF.

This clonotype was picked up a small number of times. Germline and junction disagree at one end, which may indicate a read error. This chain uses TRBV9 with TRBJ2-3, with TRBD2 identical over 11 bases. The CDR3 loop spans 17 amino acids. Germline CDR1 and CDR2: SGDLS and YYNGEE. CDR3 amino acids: CASSAGGLAGGTDTQYF. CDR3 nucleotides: TGTGCCAGCAGCGCAGGGGGCCTAGCGGGGGGCACTGATACGCAGTATTTT. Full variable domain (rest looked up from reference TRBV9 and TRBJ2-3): DSGVTQTPKHLITATGQRVTLRCSPRSGDLSVYWYQQSLDQGLQFLIQYYNGEERAKGNILERFSAQQFPDLHSELNLSSLELGDSALYFCASSAGGLAGGTDTQYFGPGTRLTVL.

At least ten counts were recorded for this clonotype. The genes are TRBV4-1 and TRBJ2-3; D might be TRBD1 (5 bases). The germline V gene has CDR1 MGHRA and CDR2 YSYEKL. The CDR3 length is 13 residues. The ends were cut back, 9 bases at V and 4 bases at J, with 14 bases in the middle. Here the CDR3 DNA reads TGCGCCAGTGGGGCTAGTTTTTCAGATACGCAGTATTTT. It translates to CASGASFSDTQYF.